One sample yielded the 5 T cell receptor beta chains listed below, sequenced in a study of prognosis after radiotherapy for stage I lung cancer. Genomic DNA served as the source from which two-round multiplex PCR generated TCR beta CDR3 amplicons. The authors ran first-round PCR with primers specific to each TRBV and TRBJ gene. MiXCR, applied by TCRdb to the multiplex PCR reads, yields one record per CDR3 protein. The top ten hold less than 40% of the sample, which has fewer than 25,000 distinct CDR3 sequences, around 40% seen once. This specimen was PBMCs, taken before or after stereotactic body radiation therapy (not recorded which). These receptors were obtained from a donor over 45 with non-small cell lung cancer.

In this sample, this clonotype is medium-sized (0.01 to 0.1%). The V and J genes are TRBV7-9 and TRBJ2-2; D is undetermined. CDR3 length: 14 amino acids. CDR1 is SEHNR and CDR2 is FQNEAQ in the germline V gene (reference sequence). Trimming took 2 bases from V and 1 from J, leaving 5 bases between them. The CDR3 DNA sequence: TGTGCCAGCAGCTTATGGAGGAACACCGGGGAGCTGTTTTTT. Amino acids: CASSLWRNTGELFF. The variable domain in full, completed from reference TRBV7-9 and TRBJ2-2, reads DTGVSQNPRHKITKRGQNVTFRCDPISEHNRLYWYRQTLGQGPEFLTYFQNEAQLEKSRLLSDRFSAERPKGSFSTLEIQRTEQGDSAMYLCASSLWRNTGELFFGEGSRLTVL.

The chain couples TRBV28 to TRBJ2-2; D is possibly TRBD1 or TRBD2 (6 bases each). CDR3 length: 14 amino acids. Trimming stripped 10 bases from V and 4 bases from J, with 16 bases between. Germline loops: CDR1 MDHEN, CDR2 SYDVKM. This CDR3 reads CANFRGRSTGELFF. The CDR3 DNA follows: TGTGCCAACTTTAGGGGGAGGAGCACCGGGGAGCTGTTTTTT.

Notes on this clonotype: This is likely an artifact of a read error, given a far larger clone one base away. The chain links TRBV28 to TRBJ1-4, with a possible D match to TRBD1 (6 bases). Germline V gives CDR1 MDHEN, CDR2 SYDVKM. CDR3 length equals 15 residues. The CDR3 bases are TGTGCCAGCAGTTTTGGGCCGAGGGGGGACTCACCCATCCACTTT. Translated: CASSFGPRGDSPIHF. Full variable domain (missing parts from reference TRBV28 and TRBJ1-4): DVKVTQSSRYLVKRTGEKVFLECVQDMDHENMFWYRQDPGLGLRLIYFSYDVKMKEKGDIPEGYSVSREKKERFSLILESASTNQTSMYLCASSFGPRGDSPIHFGSGTQLSVL.

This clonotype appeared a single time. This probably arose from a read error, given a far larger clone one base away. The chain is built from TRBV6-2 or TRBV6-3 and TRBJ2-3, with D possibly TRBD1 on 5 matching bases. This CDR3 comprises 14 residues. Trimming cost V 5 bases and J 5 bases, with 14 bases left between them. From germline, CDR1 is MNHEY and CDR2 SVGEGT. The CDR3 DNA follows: TGTGCCAGCAGTACCGACAGTGTCGGAGATACGCAGTATTTT. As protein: CASSTDSVGDTQYF.

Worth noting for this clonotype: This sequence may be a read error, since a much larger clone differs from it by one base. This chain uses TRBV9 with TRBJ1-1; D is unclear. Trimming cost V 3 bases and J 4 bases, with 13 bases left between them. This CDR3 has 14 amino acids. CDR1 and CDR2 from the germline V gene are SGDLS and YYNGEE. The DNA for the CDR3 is TGTGCCAGCAGCGCCCATCAGGTAACCACTGAAGCTTTCTTT. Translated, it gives CASSAHQVTTEAFF.